Following are 3 T cell receptor beta chains from one sample sequenced in a study of graft-versus-host responses after intestinal transplantation. Sequenced by immunoSEQ multiplex PCR; TCRdb stores in-frame clones only, minus some. This table has 9,500 to 15,000 clones, about a third appearing once. Co-plating was performed using approximately 200,000 CFSE-labeled responder cells and approximately 200,000 irradiated, violet-dye-labeled stimulator cells. The input for sequencing was alloreactive CD8+ T cells from a mixed lymphocyte reaction culture, taken before intestinal transplant. Subset here: CFSE-low proliferating T cells sorted from approximately 6-day pre-transplant mixed lymphocyte reaction (GvH or HvG direction). The receptors shown here come from a human patient who received an intestinal transplant.

The chain has TRBV28 and TRBJ1-1, with 8 bases identical to TRBD1. CDR1 and CDR2 (germline): MDHEN, SYDVKM. The CDR3 spans 14 residues. Unmatched junction bases numbered 3, after V lost 4 bases and J lost 2 bases. CDR3: CASSWTGFNTEAFF. The CDR3 DNA sequence: TGTGCCAGCAGTTGGACAGGGTTTAACACTGAAGCTTTCTTT.

This clone was counted between two and nine times. The rearrangement links TRBV6-6 to TRBJ2-1, with TRBD2 identical over 11 bases. Per germline, CDR1 MNHNY and CDR2 SVGAGI (reference sequence). With V trimmed by 2 bases and J by 8 bases, 2 bases remained unmatched. CDR3 size: 14 residues. CDR3 sequence reads: CASSYVAGGHEQFF. The DNA for the CDR3 is TGTGCCAGCAGTTACGTAGCGGGAGGGCATGAGCAGTTCTTC.

The sample holds a few counts of this clone. The chain is built from TRBV19 and TRBJ2-1; D possibly matches TRBD1 or TRBD2 (5 bases each). Trimming stripped 6 bases from V and 10 bases from J, with 13 bases between. Germline-derived CDR1 and CDR2 are LNHDA and SQIVND (reference sequence). This CDR3 spans 12 amino acids. CDR3 amino acids: CASSPSGTEQFF. CDR3 DNA sequence: TGTGCCAGTAGCCCCTCGGGGACCGAGCAGTTCTTC.